Listed below are T cell receptor beta chains from one sample, sequenced in a study of cytomegalovirus exposure and HLA in healthy donors. Measured with immunoSEQ multiplex PCR; TCRdb has only the in-frame clones, and not every one. The repertoire consists of approximately 150,000 clones, with roughly 77% occurring once and the leading ten covering over 3%. Material for sequencing was PBMCs. The receptors were gathered from a middle-aged man in good health and CMV-seronegative. Each CDR3 is given with its conserved first and last residue. The D gene is left open where the match is weak. Clone size is not always given. Where it is, it says once, few, many or a class for expanded clones.

D gene,J gene,V gene,clone size,CDR3 DNA,CDR3 protein
TRBD2,TRBJ2-7,TRBV5-1,NA,TGCGCCAGCAGCGGGGAGGGAGTACCAACCTACGAGCAGTACTTC,CASSGEGVPTYEQYF
NA,TRBJ2-3,TRBV15,NA,TGTGCCACCAGCAAAAATCCCTTGAGCACAGATACGCAGTATTTT,CATSKNPLSTDTQYF
NA,TRBJ1-2,TRBV4-2,NA,TGTGCCAGCAGCCAAAGTCCCCCCGTGGGCAGGGGAGCTAACTATGGCTACACCTTC,CASSQSPPVGRGANYGYTF
TRBD1,TRBJ2-5,TRBV5-1,NA,TGCGCCACCGGACAGGGTCCCGAGACCCAGTACTTC,CATGQGPETQYF
TRBD1,TRBJ2-6,TRBV29-1,NA,TGCAGCGTCAGGGGGCTGGACGGGGCCAACGTCCTGACTTTC,CSVRGLDGANVLTF
NA,TRBJ1-1,TRBV9,NA,TGTGCCAGCAGCGTAGCGGGAGAGGCCACTGAAGCTTTCTTT,CASSVAGEATEAFF
NA,TRBJ1-5,TRBV7-8,few,TGTGCCAGCAGCTTAGTGCCAGGGGTTGGGCGGAATCAGCCCCAGCATTTT,CASSLVPGVGRNQPQHF
NA,TRBJ1-5,TRBV7-2,NA,TGTGCCAGCAGCTTAAGGGGTAGCGGGCGGCTCAATCAGCCCCAGCATTTT,CASSLRGSGRLNQPQHF
NA,TRBJ2-3,TRBV7-6,once,TGTGCCAGCAGCTTAGTTAGAAGCGGCGGGGATACGCAGTATTTT,CASSLVRSGGDTQYF
NA,TRBJ2-1,TRBV6-5,NA,TGTGCCAGCCAGGGGCCGGATGAGCAGTTCTTC,CASQGPDEQFF
NA,TRBJ1-2,TRBV5-6,NA,TGTGCCAGCAGCTTGGCCTGGGGAGACCCAAATCTTTCCTATGGCTACACCTTC,CASSLAWGDPNLSYGYTF
TRBD1,TRBJ1-2,TRBV11-2,once,TGTGCCAGCAGCCCCCGCGGACAGGGGGCCTGGTATGGCTACACCTTC,CASSPRGQGAWYGYTF
NA,TRBJ1-5,TRBV27,once,TGTGCCAGCAGTTTAATCGGCAATCAGCCCCAGCATTTT,CASSLIGNQPQHF
TRBD2,TRBJ2-1,TRBV5-6,NA,TGTGCCAGCAGCTTGCAATGGGGCGGGGGTCCCAACAATGAGCAGTTCTTC,CASSLQWGGGPNNEQFF
NA,TRBJ2-1,TRBV29-1,NA,TGCAGCGTTGGGACCGGGACAAAGGTCCATGAGCAGTTCTTC,CSVGTGTKVHEQFF
NA,TRBJ2-7,TRBV5-8,NA,TGTGCCAGCAACTCACCCAACTACGAGCAGTACTTC,CASNSPNYEQYF
TRBD2,TRBJ2-1,TRBV28,once,TGTGCCAGCAGGGCGACTAGCGGGGGGCTGATATGGTTCTTC,CASRATSGGLIWFF
NA,TRBJ2-7,TRBV27,NA,TGTGCCAGCAGCGCTAGGAGGTCCGAGCAGTACTTC,CASSARRSEQYF
TRBD1,TRBJ1-1,TRBV18,NA,TGTGCCAGCTCACCCAGACAGGGGATCGACACTGAAGCTTTCTTT,CASSPRQGIDTEAFF
TRBD2,TRBJ2-2,TRBV4-3,NA,TGCGCCAGCAGCCAAAGCGGGGGACGGGAGCTGTTTTTT,CASSQSGGRELFF
NA,TRBJ2-2,TRBV18,NA,TGTGCCAGCTCACCAGTGGCAGGGAACACCGGGGAGCTGTTTTTT,CASSPVAGNTGELFF
TRBD1,TRBJ1-1,TRBV29-1,NA,TGCAGCGCCTACAGGGGCGGTGGTGAAGCTTTCTTT,CSAYRGGGEAFF
TRBD2,TRBJ2-3,TRBV4-1,NA,TGCGCCAGCAGCCAAATAGCGGGGAGCACAGATACGCAGTATTTT,CASSQIAGSTDTQYF
TRBD2,TRBJ2-5,TRBV5-1,NA,TGCGCCAGCAGCGGGGGCCTAGCGGGGGGTCAAGAGACCCAGTACTTC,CASSGGLAGGQETQYF
NA,TRBJ1-6,TRBV19,NA,TGTGCCAGTAGTATTACGGGTCTCTCCAATTCACCCCTCCACTTT,CASSITGLSNSPLHF
TRBD2,TRBJ2-3,TRBV6-5,NA,TGTGCCAGCAGCCGGGGGGGGGACCGCACAGATACGCAGTATTTT,CASSRGGDRTDTQYF
TRBD1,TRBJ1-1,TRBV10-3,NA,TGTGCCATCAGTGTTATGCAGGGGGGTTTGAACACTGAAGCTTTCTTT,CAISVMQGGLNTEAFF
NA,TRBJ2-5,TRBV7-2,NA,TGTGCCAGCAGTTCAGCGGGGACCCAGTACTTC,CASSSAGTQYF
TRBD2,TRBJ2-7,TRBV5-1,NA,TGCGCCAGCAGAGAGTTGAGCGGGGGTTACAGAGACGAGCAGTACTTC,CASRELSGGYRDEQYF
NA,TRBJ1-1,TRBV10-1,few,TGCGCCAGCAGTGAGTCTGGCAGGGGCACTGAAGCTTTCTTT,CASSESGRGTEAFF
NA,TRBJ2-5,TRBV27,NA,TGTGCCAGCAGCCATAAGCCCCCACAGGTTTCTGAGACCCAGTACTTC,CASSHKPPQVSETQYF
NA,TRBJ1-5,TRBV6-1,NA,TGTGCCAGCAGTGGAAGGCAGGGCAATCAGCCCCAGCATTTT,CASSGRQGNQPQHF
TRBD2,TRBJ2-1,TRBV10-3,few,TGTGCCATCAGTGAAAGCGGGGGGGCCAATGAGCAGTTCTTC,CAISESGGANEQFF
TRBD2,TRBJ2-3,TRBV7-2,NA,TGTGCCAGCAGATCAAGCGGGGGGGCGGGAGATACGCAGTATTTT,CASRSSGGAGDTQYF
NA,TRBJ2-4,TRBV5-4,few,TGTGCCAGCAGCTTTCGGTCTAGCAGGGGAAACATTCAGTACTTC,CASSFRSSRGNIQYF
TRBD1,TRBJ2-3,TRBV19,NA,TGTGCCACCAAGGACAGGGGCCCCACAGATACGCAGTATTTT,CATKDRGPTDTQYF
NA,TRBJ2-3,TRBV10-3,NA,TGTGCCATCAGTGGAGCAACAGGGAGCACAGATACGCAGTATTTT,CAISGATGSTDTQYF
NA,TRBJ1-2,TRBV7-9,NA,TGTGCCAGCAGCTGGAGTGGGGGCGTGGATGGCTACACCTTC,CASSWSGGVDGYTF
NA,TRBJ1-1,TRBV5-1,once,TGCGCCAGCAGCTTACAGGGTTTTGGCACTGAAGCTTTCTTT,CASSLQGFGTEAFF
TRBD2,TRBJ2-1,TRBV28,NA,TGTGCCAGCAGTACCTCCATTAGCGGGGGGGCAGCAGGTGAGCAGTTCTTC,CASSTSISGGAAGEQFF
NA,TRBJ2-7,TRBV29-1,NA,TGCAGCGTTGAAGGGGGGCATAAGGGGGTCTACGAGCAGTACTTC,CSVEGGHKGVYEQYF
TRBD1,TRBJ1-2,TRBV7-2,once,TGTGCCAGCAGCTTAGGACAGGGGGCGGGCTATGGCTACACCTTC,CASSLGQGAGYGYTF
NA,TRBJ2-1,TRBV27,once,TGTGCCAGCAGTTTCCAGGGTGGCAATGAGCAGTTCTTC,CASSFQGGNEQFF